This TCR beta chain appears in the sequencing data of a study of T cell responses to AZD1222 COVID-19 vaccine. Whole-study findings and limits: Among those given AZD1222, only six or seven were seropositive at baseline.

The germline gives CDR1 SGHDT, CDR2 YYEEEE. This CDR3 is 14 amino acids long. The V gene lost 3 bases and the J gene lost 3 bases, with 12 bases spanning the gap. Here immunoSEQ multiplex PCR was the method, and the copy in TCRdb shows in-frame clones only, minus some. The data contain 150,000 to 190,000 clones, 90% of them singletons. A note on this clone: Its antigen is unidentified.

The sequenced sample was peripheral blood, obtained on day 0 of AZD1222 vaccination. This sequence originates from an adult in good health. V and J are TRBV5-6 and TRBJ1-2, with a weak D call TRBD1 (6 bases). The CDR3 DNA is TGTGCCAGCAGCTCACAGGGCACTCACTATGGCTACACCTTC. Its translation: CASSSQGTHYGYTF.